One and the same sample provided the 23 T cell receptor beta chains below, sequenced in a study of post-analysis software for immune sequencing data. No antigens are known for them. Overall study findings and caveats: Five or six TRBV segments were significantly more frequent in patients than in controls. TRBV5-6, TRBV5-1 and TRBV20-1 were among these segments.

The TCR beta cDNA libraries contained unique molecular identifiers. TCRdb fed the PCR reads into MiXCR, producing one record per CDR3 protein. Here the sample spans approximately 250,000 distinct CDR3 sequences, less than 40% being singletons. Sequenced material: blood. The receptors shown here come from a girl aged 10-17 years with multiple sclerosis.

Only a few counts were recorded for this clonotype. The chain joins TRBV30 to TRBJ2-1; TRBD1 agrees at 9 bases. V shed 1 base and J 8 bases; nucleotides not matched to a gene: 12. Germline CDR1 and CDR2: GTSNPN and SVGIG (reference sequence). This CDR3 contains 16 residues. The CDR3 here is CAWSDPRDRVVHEQFF. The CDR3 DNA sequence: TGTGCCTGGAGTGACCCCCGGGACAGGGTCGTCCATGAGCAGTTCTTC.

V and J are TRBV2 and TRBJ2-2, with 11 bases matching TRBD1. The CDR3 contains 15 residues. Per germline, CDR1 SNHLY and CDR2 FYNNEI. After removal of 5 bases from V and 6 bases from J, the junction contained 5 bases not matched to a gene. The CDR3 loop is CASSPRTGGPGELFF. The CDR3 DNA is TGTGCCAGCAGTCCCAGGACAGGGGGCCCCGGGGAGCTGTTTTTT.

This clonotype was picked up many times. The rearrangement joins TRBV4-2 to TRBJ2-5; weak D call: TRBD2 (5 bases). Deletions cut 2 bases from V and 6 bases from J, with 16 bases between. The CDR3 sequence is 15 residues long. Germline V gene lookup returns CDR1 LGHNA and CDR2 YNFKEQ. CDR3 amino acids: CASSQIWTEEKTQYF. The CDR3 DNA reads TGTGCCAGCAGCCAAATCTGGACTGAGGAGAAGACCCAGTACTTC.

This clonotype occurred many times. The chain uses TRBV12-3 or TRBV12-4 and TRBJ1-5, with 10 bases lining up with TRBD1. J lost 7 bases, V lost 6 bases, and 9 bases had no gene match. This CDR3 region has 15 residues. In nucleotides, the CDR3 is TGTGCCAGCAGAAGTACCGGGACAGGGGACCAGCCCCAGCATTTT. Amino acids: CASRSTGTGDQPQHF.

J is TRBJ2-1 and V is TRBV2; perhaps TRBD1 as D (6 bases). V shed 6 bases and J shed 5 bases, with 17 bases lying between them. CDR3 size: 15 residues. CDR1 is SNHLY and CDR2 is FYNNEI in the germline V gene. The CDR3 reads CASSPNRDLHNEQFF. The CDR3, as DNA: TGTGCCAGCAGCCCAAACAGGGACCTCCACAATGAGCAGTTCTTC.

As DNA, the CDR3 is TGTGCCAGCAGTGAATACGGACAGGGAGTAGGAGGCTACACCTTC. Translated, it gives CASSEYGQGVGGYTF. The rearrangement uses TRBV25-1 and TRBJ1-2; TRBD1 agrees at 8 bases. The V and J ends lost 0 bases and 8 bases, in that order; junction bases with no gene match: 8. The CDR3 is 15 residues long. The V gene's germline CDR1 is MGHDK and CDR2 SYGVNS.

V usage is TRBV20-1 and J usage is TRBJ2-1; no definite D call. The CDR3 sequence is 12 residues long. Trimming stripped 2 bases from V and 8 bases from J, with 10 bases between. Germline CDR1 and CDR2: DFQATT and SNEGSKA (reference sequence). The CDR3 spells CSARLELHEQFF. Here the CDR3 DNA reads TGCAGTGCTAGATTAGAGTTGCATGAGCAGTTCTTC.

DNA for the CDR3: TGTGCCAGCAAAGGACTAGCCGATAACACAGATACGCAGTATTTT. Translating gives CASKGLADNTDTQYF. The chain is built from TRBV2 and TRBJ2-3, with 8 bases matching TRBD2. This CDR3 region has 15 residues. Per the germline V gene, CDR1 is SNHLY and CDR2 is FYNNEI. Trimming removed 7 bases from V and 2 bases from J; junction bases left unmatched: 8.

A few counts support this clonotype. It may be a read error: a sequence one base away is much more abundant. The chain couples TRBV6-6 to TRBJ2-5, with TRBD1 matching 7 bases. The CDR3 runs 15 residues. Germline V gives CDR1 MNHNY, CDR2 SVGAGI (reference sequence). V dropped 11 bases and J dropped 0; count of bases not matched to a gene: 12. The CDR3 bases are TGTGCCCCCCTGGCCACAGGGGACAACCAAGAGACCCAGTACTTC. Encoded protein: CAPLATGDNQETQYF.

The chain employs TRBV5-5 and TRBJ2-3; D possibly matches TRBD1 or TRBD2 (5 bases each). This CDR3 contains 13 residues. Germline lookup yields CDR1 SGHKS and CDR2 YYEKEE (reference sequence). V shed 4 bases and J shed 8 bases, with 14 bases lying between them. The CDR3 DNA reads as TGTGCCAGCAGCCCCGGAACTAGGGGTACGCAGTATTTT. Amino acids: CASSPGTRGTQYF.

The sample holds many counts of this clonotype. This chain connects TRBV7-2 to TRBJ2-5, with a weak D call TRBD1 (6 bases). The germline gives CDR1 SGHTA, CDR2 FQGNSA. V was pared by 1 base and J by 9 bases, with 18 bases between. The CDR3 covers 15 residues. CDR3 sequence reads: CASSLVPGAAGAQYF. The CDR3 DNA reads as TGTGCCAGCAGCTTAGTCCCCGGGGCCGCAGGGGCCCAGTACTTC.

This sequence joins TRBV7-2 and TRBJ2-3; D call uncertain. The ends were cut back, 3 bases at V and 4 bases at J, with 5 bases in the middle. Looked up from germline, CDR1 is SGHTA and CDR2 is FQGNSA. The CDR3 has 12 amino acids. The DNA for the CDR3 is TGTGCCAGCAGCTTTACAGCAGATACGCAGTATTTT. Its protein is CASSFTADTQYF.

This clonotype was seen ten or more times. The chain has TRBV7-9 and TRBJ1-1; D unresolved. With 4 bases removed from V and 3 bases from J, the gap between germline ends came to 6 bases. The CDR3 totals 12 residues. CDR1 is SEHNR and CDR2 is FQNEAQ in the germline V gene (reference sequence). The CDR3 nucleotides read TGTGCCAGCAGCTCAGCGGACACTGAAGCTTTCTTT. Amino acid sequence: CASSSADTEAFF.

This clonotype appeared a few times. A much more abundant neighbour one base away suggests this may be a read error. J is TRBJ2-3 and V is TRBV11-1; D is perhaps TRBD2 (5 bases). This CDR3 is built from 12 residues. Germline CDR1 and CDR2: SGHAT and FQDESV (reference sequence). CDR3 amino acids: CANSFASAGQYF. The CDR3 DNA sequence: TGTGCCAACAGCTTTGCATCGGCGGGGCAGTATTTT.

There are many counts of this clonotype. The chain is built from TRBV9 and TRBJ1-5, with D tentatively TRBD1 (5 bases). CDR1 and CDR2 (germline): SGDLS, YYNGEE. Trimming removed 4 bases from V and 1 base from J, with 9 bases in between. The CDR3 has 14 residues. CDR3 region: CASSQQASNQPQHF. The CDR3 DNA reads TGTGCCAGCAGCCAACAGGCGAGCAATCAGCCCCAGCATTTT.

In its sample, this clonotype was seen many times. The rearrangement joins TRBV6-1 to TRBJ1-6; D perhaps matches TRBD1 (5 bases). V lost 6 bases and J lost 0, with 15 bases in between. Germline V gene data show CDR1 as MNHNS and CDR2 as SASEGT. The CDR3 runs to 17 residues. CDR3 loop: CASRSGLTSSYNSPLHF. CDR3 nucleotide sequence: TGTGCCAGCAGGTCAGGGCTGACGAGCTCCTATAATTCACCCCTCCACTTT.

This clonotype came up many times. The chain carries TRBV18 and TRBJ2-3; 9 bases line up with TRBD2. J was trimmed by 3 bases and V by 8 bases; bases with no gene match: 6. Per germline, CDR1 KGHSH and CDR2 LQKENI. CDR3 length equals 14 residues. The CDR3 here is CASHSGRGTDTQYF. CDR3 in DNA: TGTGCCAGCCATAGCGGGAGAGGTACAGATACGCAGTATTTT.

This clonotype was found many times. The chain employs TRBV24-1 and TRBJ2-1, with TRBD2 identical over 9 bases. CDR3 length: 16 amino acids. The V gene end was trimmed by 0 bases and the J gene end by 9 bases; junction bases not matched to a gene: 8. Per germline, CDR1 KGHDR and CDR2 SFDVKD. CDR3 residues: CATSDLEGTSSGEQFF. CDR3 DNA: TGTGCCACCAGTGATTTGGAGGGGACTAGCTCTGGTGAGCAGTTCTTC.

This clonotype was seen at least ten times. The chain links TRBV5-5 to TRBJ1-6; 9 bases line up with TRBD1. CDR3 length equals 15 residues. CDR1 is SGHKS, CDR2 YYEKEE, per germline (reference sequence). J gave up 10 bases and V 4 bases, and 9 bases lay outside the gene matches. The CDR3 loop reads CASSVTGGAGSPLHF. The CDR3 coding sequence is TGTGCCAGCAGCGTTACAGGGGGCGCTGGATCACCCCTCCACTTT.

Worth noting for this clonotype: Sequence at one end of the junction differs from germline and may be a read error. This chain uses TRBV27 with TRBJ1-1, with D possibly being TRBD1 (5 bases). Germline assignment: CDR1 MNHEY and CDR2 SMNVEV (reference sequence). CDR3 length: 12 amino acids. The CDR3 region is CARSSFQGLAFF. The CDR3 DNA follows: TGTGCCCGCAGTTCCTTTCAGGGCCTAGCTTTCTTT.

This clonotype was found many times. The chain employs TRBV10-3 and TRBJ2-3, with D possibly being TRBD2 (7 bases). Germline V gene data show CDR1 as ENHRY and CDR2 as SYGVKD. V gave up 6 bases and J gave up 2 bases, with 33 bases separating them. The CDR3 has 21 residues. The CDR3 coding sequence is TGTGCCATCAGAAAGGCACCGCCGTTGGGGGGGGACATCCCTCTCACAGATACGCAGTATTTT. This gives the protein CAIRKAPPLGGDIPLTDTQYF.

This clonotype was seen more than once but under ten times. The J gene is TRBJ1-1, the V gene TRBV5-1, with D hard to call. Trimming left V 1 base short and J 0 bases short, with 7 bases between. Per germline, CDR1 SGHRS and CDR2 YFSETQ. CDR3 length equals 14 residues. The CDR3 nucleotides are TGCGCCAGCAGCTTGTCCGCAATGAACACTGAAGCTTTCTTT. Amino acid sequence: CASSLSAMNTEAFF.

This clonotype has at least ten counts. The chain recombines TRBV20-1 with TRBJ2-1, with 8 bases that match TRBD1. With V trimmed by 7 bases and J by 8 bases, 19 bases remained unmatched. The CDR3 sequence is 16 residues long. Germline CDR1 is DFQATT and CDR2 is SNEGSKA (reference sequence). Here the CDR3 reads CSGRGRRRDPWDEQFF. The CDR3 DNA sequence: TGCAGTGGCAGGGGGCGGCGGCGGGACCCCTGGGATGAGCAGTTCTTC.